Listed below are T cell receptor beta chains from one sample, sequenced in a study of blood T cells in healthy people across ages. TCRdb recomputed calls from the 5' RACE reads with MiXCR, one row per CDR3 protein. Of hundreds of thousands of distinct CDR3 sequences listed, roughly two fifths are singletons. The sample consisted of blood. These receptors were collected from an elderly man in good health. The conserved cysteine and the conserved F or W are not part of the CDR3 here. The order of the fields is clone size, D gene, V gene, J gene, CDR3 protein. The D gene is left open where the match is weak. The size of a clone is reported for some rows only, either as once, few or many, or as a class for expanded clones.

>NA|NA|TRBV2|TRBJ1-4
ASTAQTTTNEKLF
>NA|NA|TRBV7-8|TRBJ2-3
ASSCGDTQY
>few|TRBD1|TRBV10-1|TRBJ2-3
ASSENPGGSDTQY
>once|TRBD1|TRBV6-5|TRBJ2-3
ASSSRMGDSIRGDTQY
>few|NA|TRBV7-2|TRBJ2-7
ASSVRGVHEQY
>NA|NA|TRBV10-3|TRBJ2-3
AISRQMSTDTQY
>NA|TRBD2|TRBV20-1|TRBJ2-5
SARDTGLAGKETRY
>NA|NA|TRBV28|TRBJ1-6
ATPGAGENSPLH
>NA|TRBD2|TRBV3-1|TRBJ2-2
ASSQGVLAGFTGELF
>few|TRBD2|TRBV6-6|TRBJ2-7
ASSYGREGEQY
>NA|TRBD2|TRBV28|TRBJ2-1
ASRLAGYNEQF
>few|TRBD2|TRBV7-2|TRBJ2-5
ASSPGLGTSGFWSETQY
>few|NA|TRBV11-3|TRBJ2-2
ASKKTTGELF
>NA|NA|TRBV9|TRBJ2-7
ASSPFRDGYNEQY
>NA|TRBD1|TRBV6-6|TRBJ1-5
ASRADRGGQPQH
>few|TRBD1|TRBV6-4|TRBJ2-1
ASSAQTGYNNEQF
>NA|TRBD2|TRBV20-1|TRBJ2-1
SATITPSGSLLGEQF
>NA|NA|TRBV20-1|TRBJ1-1
SASSNIEAF
>NA|TRBD2|TRBV6-2/TRBV6-3|TRBJ2-5
ASTQNPLAGGCNEQY
>NA|NA|TRBV6-6|TRBJ1-2
ASSYTSDRGGYT
>few|NA|TRBV5-1|TRBJ2-5
ASSFQGPPQETQY
>NA|NA|TRBV2|NA
ARARPRTYEQY
>NA|TRBD2|TRBV2|TRBJ2-1
ASKTFGGYNEQF
>NA|NA|TRBV12-3/TRBV12-4|TRBJ2-4
ASSPTGTWANIQY
>NA|TRBD1|TRBV7-9|TRBJ2-7
ASSVGQGIEQY
>NA|TRBD2|TRBV7-6|TRBJ2-7
ASTNSASGSGEQY
>few|NA|TRBV20-1|TRBJ2-1
SARAPRGGTYNEQF
>few|NA|TRBV7-2|TRBJ2-2
ASSQRTTNTGELF
>many|TRBD2|TRBV7-2|TRBJ2-7
ASSMTSGRGRYEQY
>few|NA|TRBV6-2/TRBV6-3|TRBJ2-3
AIAGHGTDTQY
>few|TRBD2|TRBV7-2|TRBJ2-4
ASSSALAGGPQNIQY
>NA|NA|TRBV9|TRBJ2-1
ASSVRRTPQGQF
>many|TRBD2|TRBV7-2|TRBJ2-1
ASSQAGTSGYNEQF
>once|NA|TRBV20-1|TRBJ1-2
SARGGVAGS
>NA|TRBD2|TRBV20-1|TRBJ2-5
SAQSGGTEETQY
>NA|NA|TRBV5-1|TRBJ2-5
ASSMPLGTEQETQY
>NA|TRBD2|TRBV4-3|TRBJ2-4
ASSRREGNIQY
>NA|NA|TRBV4-3|TRBJ1-1
ASSQEHRNTEAF
>NA|NA|TRBV20-1|TRBJ2-1
SARAGISYNEQF
>NA|TRBD1|TRBV20-1|TRBJ1-6
SAREGTGASPLH
>NA|TRBD2|TRBV2|TRBJ2-1
ASSVFRLAGYNEQF
>few|TRBD2|TRBV2|TRBJ2-3
ASSSHSGGTDTQY
>NA|NA|TRBV11-2|TRBJ2-5
ASSGQGPRGGRMNEQY
>NA|NA|TRBV20-1|TRBJ2-3
SARVDSSTDTQY
>once|NA|TRBV20-1|TRBJ1-2
SAILIGRGSGYT
>many|NA|TRBV3-1|TRBJ1-2
ASSQDNYGYT
>NA|TRBD1|TRBV29-1|TRBJ1-4
SVTLTGGRNEKLF
>NA|NA|TRBV12-5|TRBJ2-1
ASGLNNPPEQF
>NA|NA|TRBV28|TRBJ2-7
ATLPSPVEYEQY
>NA|TRBD2|TRBV28|TRBJ2-1
ASNMRLAGALNEQF
>NA|TRBD2|TRBV28|TRBJ2-7
ASSRTSGSLYNEQY
>NA|TRBD1|TRBV20-1|TRBJ2-3
SAREAKGARTDTQY
>NA|NA|TRBV6-2/TRBV6-3|TRBJ2-3
ASSLWGISTDTQY
>few|NA|TRBV6-6|TRBJ1-2
ASSSPQHDGYT
>few|NA|TRBV20-1|TRBJ1-6
SASERINSPLH
>NA|NA|TRBV20-1|TRBJ1-5
SARDKGGSNQPQH
>NA|TRBD1|TRBV27|TRBJ1-4
ASSLQTGREKLF
>NA|NA|TRBV20-1|TRBJ1-5
SARDYRTPRQPQH
>NA|TRBD2|TRBV6-2/TRBV6-3|TRBJ2-3
ASSYPSGRGTDTQY